This T cell receptor (beta chain) was obtained from a study of human T cells and chemical hapten exposure. Findings of the study overall: Expanded TCRs showed more large CDR3 clusters than pre-sensitization or healthy control sets. Healthy individuals' immune responses may differ from those of donors, who had alopecia.

Individual cDNA molecules (in the library) carried attached unique molecular identifiers. Methods used by the authors: With a range of about 20,000 to 750,000, the median per sample was about 87,000 TCRs. One entry per CDR3 protein results from TCRdb running MiXCR on the RACE reads. Clone size and V and J calls follow TCRdb, not the original study. The sample comprises around 300,000 distinct CDR3 sequences, around 7% of which are singletons, and more than 7% rests with the top ten. Time point of the sample: patch test 1, 2 weeks after DPC sensitization. The treatment was: therapeutic diphenylcyclopropenone sensitization with weekly scalp DPC. The CDR3 contains 13 residues. Trimming shortened V by 0 bases and J by 4 bases, and 5 bases separated the two germline ends. Germline lookup yields CDR1 LGHNA and CDR2 YSLEER. This clonotype was seen a handful of times. Its antigen is undetermined.

This TCR derives from a woman between 18 and 29 years old with alopecia areata. Some clones in this sample may be carry-over from other donors' samples. Here the sequenced sample was whole blood, taken in connection with sensitization to the hapten diphenylcyclopropenone (DPC). The rearrangement uses TRBV4-3 and TRBJ2-3; no clear D. The CDR3 is CASSQDGSDTQYF. The CDR3 DNA reads as TGCGCCAGCAGCCAAGACGGTTCAGATACGCAGTATTTT.